The 3 T cell receptor beta chains given below trace back to one sample, sequenced in a study. A single record per CDR3 protein comes from TCRdb applying MiXCR to the 5' RACE reads. The sample lists roughly 57,000 distinct CDR3 sequences; less than 25% were seen once. The sorted Tregs were CD4+CD25+CD127-/low cells. The sequencing sample was made of tumor-infiltrating Tregs sorted from the breast tumor. All receptors come from a female donor with breast cancer.

This clonotype was detected ten times or more. The chain recombines TRBV15 with TRBJ2-7, with 7 bases matching TRBD1. Germline trimming cut 0 bases from V and 4 bases from J; bases unmatched to any gene: 9. Germline V gives CDR1 LNHNV, CDR2 YYDKDF (reference sequence). The CDR3 has 16 residues. In DNA form, the CDR3 reads TGTGCCACCAGCAGAGAAACACCGGGACAGATTTACGAGCAGTACTTC. Translation gives CATSRETPGQIYEQYF.

Points on this clonotype: A much larger clone lies a single base off, so this may be a read error. The conserved closing phenylalanine or tryptophan is absent in this CDR3, likely reflecting a read error. The rearrangement uses TRBV6-6 and TRBJ2-2; TRBD1 aligns across 8 bases. Per the germline V gene, CDR1 is MNHNY and CDR2 is SVGAGI (reference sequence). The ends lost 4 bases at V and 4 bases at J; junction bases unmatched: 5. The CDR3 sequence is 15 residues long. The CDR3 nucleotides read TGTGCCAGCAGTTCCAGGGGGCTGGGCACCGGGGAGCTGTTTTCT. Protein product: CASSSRGLGTGELFS.

The gene calls are TRBV20-1 and TRBJ1-1; 7 bases agree with TRBD1. V was clipped by 3 bases and J by 10 bases; unmatched bases: 11. CDR1 and CDR2 (germline): DFQATT, SNEGSKA (reference sequence). The CDR3 is 13 residues long. CDR3 sequence (DNA): TGCAGTGCTAGTTCTAGTCAGGGGGTTGGAGCTTTCTTT. Translation gives CSASSSQGVGAFF.